These 9 T cell receptor beta chains originate from one sample sequenced in a study of Graves' ophthalmopathy and Graves' hyperthyroidism. Using RNA transcripts, the TCR beta CDR3 regions were amplified. HTBI-primed RT-PCR formed the first round, and a multiplex PCR formed the second. TCRdb fed the multiplex PCR reads into MiXCR, producing one record per CDR3 protein. Of some 240,000 distinct CDR3 sequences listed, around 50% were seen once; the top ten hold about half. Sequenced input: peripheral blood. These receptors were obtained from an adult man with Graves' ophthalmopathy.

This chain joins TRBV9 and TRBJ2-7; D may be TRBD2 (6 bases). From germline, CDR1 is SGDLS and CDR2 YYNGEE. The CDR3 is made up of 14 amino acids. Trimming cost V 7 bases and J 6 bases, with 20 bases left between them. CDR3 DNA sequence: TGTGCCAGCTCACCCGGGGAGGTCGCGAGCGAGCAGTACTTC. Encoded protein: CASSPGEVASEQYF. The full variable domain, completed using reference TRBV9 and TRBJ2-7, is DSGVTQTPKHLITATGQRVTLRCSPRSGDLSVYWYQQSLDQGLQFLIQYYNGEERAKGNILERFSAQQFPDLHSELNLSSLELGDSALYFCASSPGEVASEQYFGPGTRLTVT.

The chain has TRBV12-3 or TRBV12-4 and TRBJ2-5; 9 nucleotides agree with TRBD2. The junction had 10 bases not matched to a gene; V was cut back by 5 bases and J by 0 bases. The CDR3 is 17 amino acids. The CDR3 here is CASSRNSGGLYQETQYF. The CDR3 nucleotides are TGTGCCAGCAGTCGGAATAGCGGGGGTTTGTACCAAGAGACCCAGTACTTC.

The chain joins TRBV19 to TRBJ1-1, with 11 bases aligning to TRBD1. The CDR3 is made up of 15 amino acids. The V gene's germline CDR1 is LNHDA and CDR2 SQIVND (reference sequence). With 6 bases clipped from V and 1 base from J, the junction kept 4 bases outside the gene matches. The CDR3 sequence: CASRMDRGPNTEAFF. The CDR3 nucleotides read TGTGCCAGTAGAATGGACAGGGGGCCGAACACTGAAGCTTTCTTT.

The V call is TRBV10-2, the J call TRBJ1-1, with a weak D call TRBD1 (5 bases). Germline values: CDR1 WSHSY, CDR2 SAAADI. The ends were cut back, 0 bases at V and 1 base at J, with 6 bases in the middle. This CDR3 spans 14 amino acids. The CDR3 reads CASSESGANTEAFF. The DNA for the CDR3 is TGCGCCAGCAGTGAGTCAGGGGCGAACACTGAAGCTTTCTTT.

The chain carries TRBV28 and TRBJ2-7; tentatively, D is TRBD1 or TRBD2 (5 bases each). The germline V gene has CDR1 MDHEN and CDR2 SYDVKM. Trimming took 3 bases from V and 7 from J, leaving 13 bases between them. The CDR3 runs 13 residues. The CDR3 loop reads CASSLGPWGEQYF. The CDR3 DNA reads TGTGCCAGCAGTTTGGGCCCGTGGGGGGAGCAGTACTTC.

In the case of this clonotype: A much larger clone lies a single base off, so this may be a read error. V and J are TRBV29-1 and TRBJ2-5, with TRBD2 matching over 10 bases. CDR1 and CDR2 (germline): SQVTM, ANQGSEA. The CDR3 loop spans 15 amino acids. The DNA of the CDR3 is TGCGGCGTTGAAGCGGCTAGCGGGAGAGGGGAGACCCAGTACTTC. This gives the protein CGVEAASGRGETQYF.

This clonotype occurred a few times. This chain joins TRBV7-2 and TRBJ1-4, with 10 nucleotides matching TRBD1. From germline, CDR1 is SGHTA and CDR2 FQGNSA. This CDR3 comprises 15 residues. The J segment lost 6 bases and the V segment lost 5 bases, leaving 6 bases of the junction unmatched. CDR3 bases: TGTGCCAGCAGCCTGAGCGGGACAGGGGATGAAAAACTGTTTTTT. Amino acid sequence: CASSLSGTGDEKLFF.

This clonotype was observed a few times. The rearrangement links TRBV12-3 or TRBV12-4 to TRBJ1-2; tentatively, D is TRBD1 (5 bases). The length of the CDR3 is 13 residues. Trimming cost V 8 bases and J 5 bases, with 15 bases left between them. The CDR3 nucleotides read TGTGCCAGCCACACCGGGACGGAGTATGGCTACACCTTC. It is translated as CASHTGTEYGYTF.

This clonotype was seen only a few times. The V and J genes are TRBV6-2 or TRBV6-3 and TRBJ2-7; D gene ambiguous. CDR3 length: 14 residues. Germline V gene lookup returns CDR1 MNHEY and CDR2 SVGEGT. V shed 0 bases and J shed 4 bases, with 10 bases lying between them. The CDR3 DNA reads TGTGCCAGCAGTTACTCGAGAGGACCTTACGAGCAGTACTTC. Translating gives CASSYSRGPYEQYF.